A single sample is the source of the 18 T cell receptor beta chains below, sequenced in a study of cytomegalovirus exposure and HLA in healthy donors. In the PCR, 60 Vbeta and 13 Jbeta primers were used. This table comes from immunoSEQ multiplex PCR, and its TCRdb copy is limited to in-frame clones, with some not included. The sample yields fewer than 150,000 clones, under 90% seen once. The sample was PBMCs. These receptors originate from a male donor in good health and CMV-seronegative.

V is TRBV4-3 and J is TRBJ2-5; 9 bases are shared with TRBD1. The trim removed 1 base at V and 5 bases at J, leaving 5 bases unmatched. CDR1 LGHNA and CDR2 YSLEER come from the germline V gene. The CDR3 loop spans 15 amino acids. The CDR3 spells CASSQVQGALETQYF. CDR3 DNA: TGCGCCAGCAGCCAAGTACAGGGGGCATTGGAGACCCAGTACTTC.

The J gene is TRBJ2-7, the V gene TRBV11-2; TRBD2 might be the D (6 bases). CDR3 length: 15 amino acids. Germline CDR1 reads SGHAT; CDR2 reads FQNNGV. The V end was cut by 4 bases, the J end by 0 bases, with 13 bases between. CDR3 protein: CASSSPPGVSYEQYF. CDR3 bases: TGTGCCAGCAGCTCACCCCCGGGGGTCTCCTACGAGCAGTACTTC.

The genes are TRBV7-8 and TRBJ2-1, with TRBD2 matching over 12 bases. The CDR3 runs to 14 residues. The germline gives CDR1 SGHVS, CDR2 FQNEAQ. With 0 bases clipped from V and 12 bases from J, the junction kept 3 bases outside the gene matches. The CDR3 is CASSLASSGRGQFF. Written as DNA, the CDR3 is TGTGCCAGCAGCTTAGCGTCTAGCGGGAGGGGGCAGTTCTTC. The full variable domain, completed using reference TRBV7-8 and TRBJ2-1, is GAGVSQSPRYKVAKRGQDVALRCDPISGHVSLFWYQQALGQGPEFLTYFQNEAQLDKSGLPSDRFFAERPEGSVSTLKIQRTQQEDSAVYLCASSLASSGRGQFFGPGTRLTVL.

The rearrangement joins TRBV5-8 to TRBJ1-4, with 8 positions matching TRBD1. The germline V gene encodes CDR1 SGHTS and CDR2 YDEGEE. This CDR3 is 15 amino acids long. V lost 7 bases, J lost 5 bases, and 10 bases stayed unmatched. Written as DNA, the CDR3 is TGTGCCAGCTCATCCGCGGGACAGGAGAATGAAAAACTGTTTTTT. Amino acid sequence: CASSSAGQENEKLFF.

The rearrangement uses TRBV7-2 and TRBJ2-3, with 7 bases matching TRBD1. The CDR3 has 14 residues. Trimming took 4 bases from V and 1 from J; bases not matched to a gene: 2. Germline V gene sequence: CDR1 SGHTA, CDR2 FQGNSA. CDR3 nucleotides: TGTGCCAGCAGCTCCGGACAGGGCACAGATACGCAGTATTTT. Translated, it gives CASSSGQGTDTQYF. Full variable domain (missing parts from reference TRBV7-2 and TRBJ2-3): GAGVSQSPSNKVTEKGKDVELRCDPISGHTALYWYRQSLGQGLEFLIYFQGNSAPDKSGLPSDRFSAERTGGSVSTLTIQRTQQEDSAVYLCASSSGQGTDTQYFGPGTRLTVL.

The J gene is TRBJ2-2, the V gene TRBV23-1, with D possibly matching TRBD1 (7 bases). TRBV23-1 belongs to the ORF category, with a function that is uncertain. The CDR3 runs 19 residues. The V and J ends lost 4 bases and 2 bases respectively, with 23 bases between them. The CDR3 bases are TGCGCCAGCAGTCCTCTCGCCGGGGGAGGACAGGTAAACACCGGGGAGCTGTTTTTT. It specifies CASSPLAGGGQVNTGELFF.

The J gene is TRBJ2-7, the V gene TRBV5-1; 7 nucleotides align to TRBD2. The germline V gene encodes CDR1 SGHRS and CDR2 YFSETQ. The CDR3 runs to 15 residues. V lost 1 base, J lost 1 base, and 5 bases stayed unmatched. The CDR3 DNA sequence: TGCGCCAGCAGCTTGTTGAGCGGGACGTCCTACGAGCAGTACTTC. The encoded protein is CASSLLSGTSYEQYF.

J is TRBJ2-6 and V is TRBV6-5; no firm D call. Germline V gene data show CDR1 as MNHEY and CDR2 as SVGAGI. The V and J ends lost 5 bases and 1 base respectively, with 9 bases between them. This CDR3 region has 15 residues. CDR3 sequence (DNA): TGTGCCAGCAGTCTTTTCACATCTGGGGCCAACGTCCTGACTTTC. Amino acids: CASSLFTSGANVLTF.

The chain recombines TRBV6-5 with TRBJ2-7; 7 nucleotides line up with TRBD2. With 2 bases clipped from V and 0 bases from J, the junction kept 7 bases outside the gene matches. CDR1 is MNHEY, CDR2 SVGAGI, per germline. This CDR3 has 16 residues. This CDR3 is CASSYGSSGYSYEQYF. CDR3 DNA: TGTGCCAGCAGTTACGGCTCTAGCGGATACTCCTACGAGCAGTACTTC.

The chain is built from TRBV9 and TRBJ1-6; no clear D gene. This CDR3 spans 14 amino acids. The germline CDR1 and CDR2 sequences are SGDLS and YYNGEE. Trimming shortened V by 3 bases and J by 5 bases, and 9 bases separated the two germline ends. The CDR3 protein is CASSGFSDNSPLHF. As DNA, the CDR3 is TGTGCCAGCAGCGGATTTTCAGATAATTCACCCCTCCACTTT.

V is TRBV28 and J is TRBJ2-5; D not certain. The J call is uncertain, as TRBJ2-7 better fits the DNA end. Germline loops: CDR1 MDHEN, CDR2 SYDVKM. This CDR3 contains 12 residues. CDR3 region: CASSLFSYEQYF. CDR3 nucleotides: TGTGCCAGCAGTTTGTTCTCCTACGAGCAGTACTTC.

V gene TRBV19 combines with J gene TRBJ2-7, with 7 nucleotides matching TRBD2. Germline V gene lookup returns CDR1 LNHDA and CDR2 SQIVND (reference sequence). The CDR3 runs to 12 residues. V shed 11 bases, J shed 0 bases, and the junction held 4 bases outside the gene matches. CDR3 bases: TGTGCCCGAGGGAGGGGCTCCTACGAGCAGTACTTC. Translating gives CARGRGSYEQYF.

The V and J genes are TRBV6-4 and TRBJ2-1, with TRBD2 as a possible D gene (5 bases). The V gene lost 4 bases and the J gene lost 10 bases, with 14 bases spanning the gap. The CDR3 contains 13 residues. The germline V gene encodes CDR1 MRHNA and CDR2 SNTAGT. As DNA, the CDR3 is TGTGCCAGCAGTGTCCGGCTAGCTGGCGAGCAGTTCTTC. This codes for CASSVRLAGEQFF.

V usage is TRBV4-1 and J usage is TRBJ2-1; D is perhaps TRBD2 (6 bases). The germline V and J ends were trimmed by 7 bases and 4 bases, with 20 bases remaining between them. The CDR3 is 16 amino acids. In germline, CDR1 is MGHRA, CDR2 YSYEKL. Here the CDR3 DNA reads TGCGCCAGCACCCCCTCGGAGGGGCTCGGGTACAATGAGCAGTTCTTC. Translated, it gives CASTPSEGLGYNEQFF.

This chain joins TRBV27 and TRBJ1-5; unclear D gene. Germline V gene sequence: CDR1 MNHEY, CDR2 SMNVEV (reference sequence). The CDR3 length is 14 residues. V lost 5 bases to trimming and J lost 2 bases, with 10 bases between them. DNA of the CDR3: TGTGCCAGCAGTACTCGGGGTGGCAATCAGCCCCAGCATTTT. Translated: CASSTRGGNQPQHF.

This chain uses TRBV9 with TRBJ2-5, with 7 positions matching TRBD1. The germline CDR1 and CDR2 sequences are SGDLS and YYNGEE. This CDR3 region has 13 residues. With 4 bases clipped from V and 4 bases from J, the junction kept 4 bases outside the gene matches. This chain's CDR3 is CASSPRTGETQYF. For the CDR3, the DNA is TGTGCCAGCAGCCCGCGGACAGGAGAGACCCAGTACTTC.

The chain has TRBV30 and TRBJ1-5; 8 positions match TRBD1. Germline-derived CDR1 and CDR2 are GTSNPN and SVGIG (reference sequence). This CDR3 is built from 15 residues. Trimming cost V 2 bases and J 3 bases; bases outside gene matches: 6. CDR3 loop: CAWSPSDRDNQPQHF. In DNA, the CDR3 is TGTGCCTGGAGTCCCTCGGACAGGGACAATCAGCCCCAGCATTTT.

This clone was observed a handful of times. In nucleotides, the CDR3 is TGTGCCAGCAGCTTGCGAGCGGGAGGGTATGGCGGGGAGCTGTTTTTT. Translating it yields CASSLRAGGYGGELFF. V gene TRBV7-8 combines with J gene TRBJ2-2, with 10 bases lining up with TRBD2. Germline-derived CDR1 and CDR2 are SGHVS and FQNEAQ. This CDR3 region has 16 residues. V shed 3 bases and J 7 bases; nucleotides not matched to a gene: 8.